The sample holds a few counts of the clone carrying this T cell receptor (beta chain). The antigen is not known. V lost 0 bases, J lost 5 bases, and 2 bases stayed unmatched. The CDR3 has 16 residues. The germline CDR1 and CDR2 sequences are MNHNY and SVGAGI (reference sequence). This specimen belongs to a study of tumor-infiltrating lymphocytes in primary liver carcinoma. Study-wide context: Patients' primary liver carcinoma was surgically resected. Aged between 30 and 69 years, the patients were men and women. Findings and limits, study-wide: Tumor-adjacent and tumor-blood pairs shared less of their repertoires than tumor region pairs shared. Significantly larger top-250-clone fractions were found in tumors than in blood (p = 0.039).

The researchers obtained blood RNA from unsorted whole blood and also extracted germline DNA. Reverse transcription of approximately 0.55 ug total RNA with a constant-region primer produced TCR beta cDNA. Each TCR beta library was derived from three nested multiplex PCR rounds that employed slightly modified ARM-PCR. The study ran its first two PCR rounds for approximately 10 cycles each, using TRBV1-TRBV30 forward primers and a C-beta reverse primer. A single record per CDR3 protein comes from TCRdb applying MiXCR to the multiplex PCR reads. Of around 210,000 distinct CDR3 sequences detected, about 65% appear once; the ten largest clones hold 6% to 8.5%.

The sample taken for sequencing was peripheral blood. The J gene is TRBJ2-1, the V gene TRBV6-6; 12 nucleotides match TRBD2. This TCR came from a woman aged 60-75 years with primary liver carcinoma and hepatitis B virus infection. For the CDR3, the DNA is TGTGCCAGCAGTTACTCGGCTAGCGGGAGGGACAATGAGCAGTTCTTC. This encodes CASSYSASGRDNEQFF.